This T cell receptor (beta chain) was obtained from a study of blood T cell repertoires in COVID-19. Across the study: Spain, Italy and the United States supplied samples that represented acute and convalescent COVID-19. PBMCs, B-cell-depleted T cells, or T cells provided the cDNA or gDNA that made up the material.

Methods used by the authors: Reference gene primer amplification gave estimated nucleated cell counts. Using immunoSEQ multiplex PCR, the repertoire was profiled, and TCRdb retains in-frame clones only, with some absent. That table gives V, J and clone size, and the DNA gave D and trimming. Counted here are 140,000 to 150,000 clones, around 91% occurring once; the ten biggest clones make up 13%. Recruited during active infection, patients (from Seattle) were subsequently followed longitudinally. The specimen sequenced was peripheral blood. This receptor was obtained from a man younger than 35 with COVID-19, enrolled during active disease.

The chain's CDR3 is CASEERRGEQYF. CDR3 DNA sequence: TGTGCCAGCGAAGAGCGACGGGGCGAGCAGTACTTC. The V and J genes are TRBV21-1 and TRBJ2-7; TRBD2, as called in the table, went unchecked against the DNA. TRBV21-1 is described as a pseudogene. This CDR3 has 12 residues.